This T cell receptor (beta chain) was captured in a study of blood T cell repertoires in COVID-19 (TCRdb year 2020). About the full investigation: Samples covering the acute and convalescent phases of COVID-19 were provided by collaborators in the United States, Italy and Spain. The prospective study material was composed of cDNA or gDNA derived from T cells, B-cell-depleted T cells, or PBMCs. The repertoires were made available in a free public database intended to serve as a resource for research on the immune response to SARS-CoV-2. Nearly every sample came with metadata listing a de-identified subject ID, COVID-19 status, age in years and sex. Where available, HLA class I and class II types were obtained from metadata supplied by the sample provider rather than from assay-based typing. Deeply sampled blood TCRbeta repertoires from subjects exposed to, actively infected with, or recovered from COVID-19 were included in the dataset. The samples were drawn from two sources: the first 160 participants of the ongoing ImmuneRACE study, and about 1,300 subjects contributed by 6 global collaborators.

Comments on this clone: Its antigen is unknown. The input lacks base qualities; no much larger clone sits a single base away.

TCRbeta CDR3 regions were amplified from genomic DNA using the immunoSEQ Assay, a bias-controlled multiplex PCR. Under the source paper's analysis protocol: The number of nucleated cells in each sample was estimated from the amplification of reference gene primers within the assay. Sequence reads were collapsed and filtered to measure the absolute abundance of every unique TCRbeta CDR3 rearrangement. For each sample, productive Simpson clonality was calculated by taking the square root of Simpson's diversity index across productive rearrangements. TCRdb took this table from immuneACCESS and kept in-frame rearrangements with V and J called. Such tables lack part of the clones; where checked against another copy, unresolved V genes explain under half of the gap, and the rest is unexplained. D and trimming come from the DNA, and the V and J calls and clone size come from that table. Present in this sample are 200,000 to 250,000 clones, more than 75% of which were seen just once. Of the sample, 1.9% is held by the ten largest clones.

The collaborating institutions used their own protocols to collect whole blood in K2EDTA tubes. For TCRbeta analysis, collaborators shipped samples as frozen whole blood, isolated PBMCs, or DNA extracted from either of those sample types. The research as a whole found: The amount of clinical and demographic metadata varied by source and participant and was provided uncurated.

The germline V gene encodes CDR1 SGDLS and CDR2 YYNGEE. The CDR3 holds 17 amino acids from the cysteine to the phenylalanine. Only the CDR3 portion is preserved as DNA: 51 bases, with reading frame beginning at the first base. V has 4 bases trimmed and J has 5 bases trimmed; junction bases matching no gene number 13. Recombination connected TRBV9 to TRBJ2-3, with 10 bases aligning to TRBD2. Sequenced input: peripheral blood. The origin of this receptor is a middle-aged man with active or convalescent COVID-19. CDR3 region: CASSSVGSGRAGDTQYF. The sequence in DNA is TGTGCCAGCAGCTCTGTAGGGAGCGGGAGGGCTGGAGATACGCAGTATTTT. The CDR3 plus the reference TRBV9 and TRBJ2-3 genes for the other parts give the full variable domain: DSGVTQTPKHLITATGQRVTLRCSPRSGDLSVYWYQQSLDQGLQFLIQYYNGEERAKGNILERFSAQQFPDLHSELNLSSLELGDSALYFCASSSVGSGRAGDTQYFGPGTRLTVL.